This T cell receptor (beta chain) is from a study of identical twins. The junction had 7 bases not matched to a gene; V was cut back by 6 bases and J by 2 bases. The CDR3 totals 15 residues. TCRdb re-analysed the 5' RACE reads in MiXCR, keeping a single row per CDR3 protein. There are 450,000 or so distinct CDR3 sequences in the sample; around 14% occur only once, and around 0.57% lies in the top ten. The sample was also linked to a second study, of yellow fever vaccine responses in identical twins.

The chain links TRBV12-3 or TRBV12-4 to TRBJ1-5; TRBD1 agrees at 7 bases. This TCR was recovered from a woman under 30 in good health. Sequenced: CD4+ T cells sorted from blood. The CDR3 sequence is CASSLNDRGNQPQHF. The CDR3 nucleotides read TGTGCCAGCAGCCTTAACGACAGGGGCAATCAGCCCCAGCATTTT.